Shown below are 14 T cell receptor beta chains from a single sample sequenced in a study of blood T cell repertoires in COVID-19. TCRdb keeps only in-frame clones here, not all; method: immunoSEQ multiplex PCR. The sample has almost 30,000 clones, 65% to 70% seen once. Material for sequencing was peripheral blood. Receptor source: a human donor in a cohort sampled during active COVID-19.

V is TRBV7-9 and J is TRBJ2-1; 8 nucleotides agree with TRBD2. The germline V gene has CDR1 SEHNR and CDR2 FQNEAQ (reference sequence). V trimming: 4 bases; J trimming: 6 bases; junction bases outside the gene matches: 14. The CDR3 contains 17 residues. DNA of the CDR3: TGTGCCAGCAGCTCCCTCCTAGTAGCGGGGCGTTCCAATGAGCAGTTCTTC. Translating it yields CASSSLLVAGRSNEQFF.

V gene TRBV9 combines with J gene TRBJ1-1; D is unclear. Per the germline V gene, CDR1 is SGDLS and CDR2 is YYNGEE. The V end lost 4 bases, the J end lost 1 base, and 11 bases lay between the germline ends. The CDR3 extends over 14 amino acids. This chain's CDR3 is CASSPYAGNTEAFF. CDR3 nucleotide sequence: TGTGCCAGCAGCCCCTATGCGGGGAACACTGAAGCTTTCTTT. The full variable domain, rest sourced from reference TRBV9 and TRBJ1-1, is DSGVTQTPKHLITATGQRVTLRCSPRSGDLSVYWYQQSLDQGLQFLIQYYNGEERAKGNILERFSAQQFPDLHSELNLSSLELGDSALYFCASSPYAGNTEAFFGQGTRLTVV.

J is TRBJ1-3 and V is TRBV3-1 (or the pseudogene TRBV3-2); the D gene is possibly TRBD1 (6 bases). V was trimmed by 2 bases and J by 5 bases, leaving 13 bases between them. Germline CDR1 is LGHDT and CDR2 is YNNKEL (reference sequence). The CDR3 is 15 amino acids. The CDR3 DNA reads TGTGCCAGCAGCCAAATCAGGACAGCAAGAAACACCATATATTTT. This sequence encodes CASSQIRTARNTIYF.

The gene calls are TRBV30 and TRBJ1-2; TRBD1 agrees at 7 bases. The CDR3 is 18 residues long. V dropped 5 bases and J dropped 4; count of bases not matched to a gene: 22. Germline V gene data show CDR1 as GTSNPN and CDR2 as SVGIG (reference sequence). Written as DNA, the CDR3 is TGTGCCTGGGCTCCCCTCGACAGGGCGCTGTCTCTCTCCTATGGCTACACCTTC. Translated: CAWAPLDRALSLSYGYTF.

The rearrangement links TRBV28 to TRBJ1-2; possibly TRBD1 for D (5 bases). Germline loops: CDR1 MDHEN, CDR2 SYDVKM. V lost 7 bases, J lost 6 bases, and 12 bases lay in between. The CDR3 length is 12 residues. The CDR3 nucleotides are TGTGCCAGCACCTGGGGGGGGAATGGCTACACCTTC. Its translation is CASTWGGNGYTF.

J is TRBJ2-5 and V is TRBV10-3; D is possibly TRBD2 (6 bases). Trimming removed 4 bases at V and 1 base at J, with 7 bases between. Per germline, CDR1 ENHRY and CDR2 SYGVKD. CDR3 length: 13 amino acids. CDR3 sequence (DNA): TGTGCCATCAGTGGGGGGGTCCAAGAGACCCAGTACTTC. It specifies CAISGGVQETQYF.

The chain carries TRBV6-6 and TRBJ1-5, with unresolved D. V was cut by 8 bases and J by 3 bases, with 8 bases left in between. CDR3 length: 12 residues. Germline V CDR1 and CDR2: MNHNY, SVGAGI (reference sequence). CDR3 DNA: TGTGCCAGCCGCCGAGTCAATCAGCCCCAGCATTTT. This gives the protein CASRRVNQPQHF.

The J gene is TRBJ2-1, the V gene TRBV7-2, with 11 bases lining up with TRBD2. The V gene end was trimmed by 1 base and the J gene end by 6 bases; junction bases not matched to a gene: 2. Germline V CDR1 and CDR2: SGHTA, FQGNSA. The CDR3 spans 15 residues. DNA of the CDR3: TGTGCCAGCAGCTTAGTAGCGGGAGGGGGCAATGAGCAGTTCTTC. Residues: CASSLVAGGGNEQFF.

The rearrangement uses TRBV20-1 and TRBJ2-7, with a weak D call TRBD2 (6 bases). Germline V CDR1 and CDR2: DFQATT, SNEGSKA (reference sequence). V shed 1 base and J shed 6 bases, with 7 bases lying between them. The CDR3 length is 11 residues. CDR3 nucleotide sequence: TGCAGTGCTAGAGGTAGCGGCGAGCAGTACTTC. It yields the protein CSARGSGEQYF.

V is TRBV7-2 and J is TRBJ1-6, with 10 bases identical to TRBD1. CDR1 is SGHTA, CDR2 FQGNSA, per germline. The CDR3 is made up of 17 amino acids. J lost 5 bases, V lost 3 bases, and 7 bases had no gene match. DNA of the CDR3: TGTGCCAGCAGCTTGGGTGGGACAGGGGCAAATAATTCACCCCTCCACTTT. Translated: CASSLGGTGANNSPLHF. Looking up the rest from reference TRBV7-2 and TRBJ1-6 gives the full variable domain: GAGVSQSPSNKVTEKGKDVELRCDPISGHTALYWYRQSLGQGLEFLIYFQGNSAPDKSGLPSDRFSAERTGGSVSTLTIQRTQQEDSAVYLCASSLGGTGANNSPLHFGNGTRLTVT.

The V and J genes are TRBV11-1 and TRBJ2-7, with 12 positions matching TRBD2. Looked up from germline, CDR1 is SGHAT and CDR2 is FQDESV (reference sequence). CDR3 length: 16 amino acids. V dropped 2 bases and J dropped 1; count of bases not matched to a gene: 3. The CDR3 protein is CASSLRTSGTSYEQYF. The CDR3, as DNA: TGTGCCAGCAGCTTAAGGACTAGCGGGACATCCTACGAGCAGTACTTC.

A single count supports this clone. This chain's CDR3 is CASSPYSNSYEQYF. In DNA form, the CDR3 reads TGTGCCAGCAGCCCGTACTCGAACTCCTACGAGCAGTACTTC. J is TRBJ2-7 and V is TRBV7-9; D is undetermined. The CDR3 length is 14 residues. The V and J ends lost 5 bases and 0 bases respectively, with 11 bases between them. CDR1 is SEHNR and CDR2 is FQNEAQ in the germline V gene (reference sequence).

This rearrangement joins TRBV6-2 or TRBV6-3 to TRBJ1-3; D unresolved. Germline assignment: CDR1 MNHEY and CDR2 SVGEGT. This CDR3 region has 15 residues. The V end was cut by 5 bases, the J end by 2 bases, with 13 bases between. The CDR3 spells CASSLPASTGNTIYF. CDR3 bases: TGTGCCAGCAGTCTACCTGCCTCCACTGGAAACACCATATATTTT.

The chain couples TRBV18 to TRBJ1-1; 8 positions match TRBD1. This CDR3 spans 15 amino acids. CDR1 is KGHSH, CDR2 LQKENI, per germline. Germline trimming cut 1 base from V and 2 bases from J; bases unmatched to any gene: 3. CDR3 coding DNA: TGTGCCAGCTCACCACAGACAGGGGCCAACACTGAAGCTTTCTTT. It specifies CASSPQTGANTEAFF.